These T cell receptor beta chains were read from a single sample in a study of blood T cell repertoires in COVID-19. Measured with immunoSEQ multiplex PCR; TCRdb has only the in-frame clones, and not every one. The sample yields about 130,000 clones, roughly 90% seen once. Source material: peripheral blood. Source of these receptors: a woman of 80 years or more with acute or convalescent COVID-19. The CDR3 runs from the conserved cysteine through the conserved F or W. Each record gives: D gene, clone size, J gene, V gene, CDR3 protein, CDR3 DNA. D genes are given only for firm matches. Clone size is shown for a subset of rows, as once, few, many or a class of expanded clone.

NA,NA,TRBJ1-1,TRBV6-1,CASSEFLNTEAFF,TGTGCCAGCAGTGAGTTCTTGAACACTGAAGCTTTCTTT
TRBD1,NA,TRBJ1-2,TRBV4-1,CASSQRDRPGYGYTF,TGCGCCAGCAGCCAACGGGACAGGCCGGGGTATGGCTACACCTTC
NA,NA,TRBJ2-5,TRBV12-3/TRBV12-4,CASSPRPAGTQYF,TGTGCCAGCAGTCCACGGCCCGCAGGGACCCAGTACTTC
TRBD1,NA,TRBJ1-2,TRBV6-6,CASSSRDRAPYGYTF,TGTGCCAGCAGTTCCCGGGACAGGGCCCCCTATGGCTACACCTTC
NA,NA,TRBJ1-2,TRBV20-1,CSATTGIGYTF,TGCAGTGCTACTACAGGGATTGGCTACACCTTC
TRBD1,NA,TRBJ1-4,TRBV29-1,CSVALGTGGEKLFF,TGCAGCGTAGCTCTCGGGACAGGGGGCGAAAAACTGTTTTTT
TRBD2,once,TRBJ2-7,TRBV27,CASSLAGGTYEQYF,TGTGCCAGCAGCTTAGCGGGGGGCACTTACGAGCAGTACTTC
TRBD2,few,TRBJ2-6,TRBV2,CASRRTRDPGANVLTF,TGTGCCAGCAGACGGACTAGAGACCCTGGGGCCAACGTCCTGACTTTC
NA,NA,TRBJ1-1,TRBV6-5,CASSYSPGTEAFF,TGTGCCAGCAGTTACTCTCCGGGCACTGAAGCTTTCTTT
NA,NA,TRBJ2-7,TRBV3-1/TRBV3-2,CASSQGLTSYEQYF,TGTGCCAGCAGCCAGGGACTGACCTCCTACGAGCAGTACTTC
NA,NA,TRBJ2-3,TRBV9,CASSRGSDTQYF,TGTGCCAGCAGCCGAGGGTCAGATACGCAGTATTTT
NA,NA,TRBJ1-5,TRBV4-1,CASSQEGRAGQPQHF,TGCGCCAGCAGCCAGGAGGGCAGGGCAGGGCAGCCCCAGCATTTT
TRBD1,once,TRBJ2-7,TRBV2,CASRQARRDRSYEQYF,TGTGCCAGCAGACAAGCCCGGAGGGACAGGAGCTACGAGCAGTACTTC
TRBD2,NA,TRBJ2-1,TRBV28,CASSLGSGSPNEQFF,TGTGCCAGCAGTTTAGGTAGCGGGAGCCCCAATGAGCAGTTCTTC
TRBD2,NA,TRBJ2-3,TRBV5-4,CASSWTSGGFKDTQYF,TGTGCCAGCAGCTGGACTAGCGGGGGGTTCAAGGATACGCAGTATTTT
TRBD2,NA,TRBJ2-3,TRBV10-3,CAISESHLAGGPTDTQYF,TGTGCCATCAGTGAGTCCCATCTAGCGGGGGGGCCGACAGATACGCAGTATTTT
NA,NA,TRBJ1-6,TRBV7-3,CASSPRGTANSPLHF,TGTGCCAGCAGCCCAAGGGGGACCGCCAATTCACCCCTCCACTTT
TRBD2,NA,TRBJ2-1,TRBV11-3,CASSFSGRANEQFF,TGTGCCAGCAGCTTTAGCGGGAGGGCAAATGAGCAGTTCTTC
NA,NA,TRBJ1-2,TRBV28,CASSQGEEAYGYTF,TGTGCCAGCAGTCAAGGCGAGGAGGCCTATGGCTACACCTTC
NA,NA,TRBJ2-7,TRBV6-6,CASQGGYEQYF,TGTGCCAGCCAGGGGGGCTACGAGCAGTACTTC
TRBD2,NA,TRBJ2-1,TRBV7-9,CASSRWTSGTNEQFF,TGTGCCAGCAGCCGTTGGACTAGCGGGACCAATGAGCAGTTCTTC
NA,NA,TRBJ2-4,TRBV2,CASSVRNIQYF,TGTGCCAGCAGTGTTCGAAACATTCAGTACTTC
TRBD1,once,TRBJ1-4,TRBV9,CASSETGTATNEKLFF,TGTGCCAGCAGCGAGACAGGGACAGCAACTAATGAAAAACTGTTTTTT
TRBD1,NA,TRBJ1-5,TRBV2,CASTSAGQGDNQPQHF,TGTGCCAGCACCTCGGCGGGACAGGGGGACAATCAGCCCCAGCATTTT
NA,NA,TRBJ2-2,TRBV5-1,CASSLTGLNTGELFF,TGCGCCAGCAGCTTGACAGGGCTTAACACCGGGGAGCTGTTTTTT
TRBD1,once,TRBJ1-3,TRBV28,CASSLTGTRSGNTIYF,TGTGCCAGCAGTTTGACAGGGACAAGGTCTGGAAACACCATATATTTT
NA,few,TRBJ1-3,TRBV28,CASSFQQSLNTIYF,TGTGCCAGCAGTTTCCAACAGAGCCTAAACACCATATATTTT
TRBD1,NA,TRBJ1-6,TRBV10-3,CAISGARTGGSSPLHF,TGTGCCATCAGTGGGGCTCGGACAGGTGGGAGTTCACCCCTCCACTTT
NA,NA,TRBJ1-6,TRBV6-4,CASSDVLGSPLHF,TGTGCCAGCAGTGACGTACTTGGTTCACCCCTCCACTTT